These 17 T cell receptor beta chains were sequenced from one sample in a study of T cell responses to AZD1222 COVID-19 vaccine. Assay used: immunoSEQ multiplex PCR; TCRdb lists only in-frame clones, some missing. Here the sample spans 100,000 to 150,000 clones, about 89% being singletons. The sample in question was peripheral blood, obtained on day 0 of AZD1222 vaccination. These receptors came from an adult in good health.

The V gene is TRBV7-9, the J gene TRBJ2-7; a possible D gene is TRBD2 (5 bases). The CDR3 loop spans 14 amino acids. Trimming pared 4 bases from V and 4 bases from J, leaving 14 bases between. Germline assignment: CDR1 SEHNR and CDR2 FQNEAQ (reference sequence). In DNA form, the CDR3 reads TGTGCCAGCAGCTCCACGTCCAGCGGATACGAGCAGTACTTC. Translating gives CASSSTSSGYEQYF.

This clone was found a few times. This chain joins TRBV6-1 and TRBJ1-5; D remains unclear. CDR3 size: 14 residues. Germline V gives CDR1 MNHNS, CDR2 SASEGT. Between the trimmed V and J ends, which lost 0 bases and 7 bases, there was a span of 10 bases. Here the CDR3 DNA reads TGTGCCAGCAGTGAAGCTTGGCAAATACAGCCCCAGCATTTT. Amino acid sequence: CASSEAWQIQPQHF.

V usage is TRBV2 and J usage is TRBJ1-3, with D unclear. The germline V and J ends were trimmed by 2 bases and 2 bases, with 7 bases remaining between them. Germline assignment: CDR1 SNHLY and CDR2 FYNNEI. This CDR3 is 14 amino acids long. CDR3 sequence: CASSELRTGNTIYF. Here the CDR3 DNA reads TGTGCCAGCAGTGAACTCAGGACTGGAAACACCATATATTTT.

This clone was counted a single time. This chain connects TRBV5-1 to TRBJ1-2; D is unresolved. Germline V gene lookup returns CDR1 SGHRS and CDR2 YFSETQ. This CDR3 is 13 amino acids long. V dropped 4 bases and J dropped 7 bases, with 14 bases sitting between them. The CDR3: CASSPDPASGYTF. In DNA, the CDR3 is TGCGCCAGCAGCCCAGACCCCGCTAGTGGCTACACCTTC.

This chain joins TRBV7-2 and TRBJ2-7; 8 bases match TRBD2. Germline lookup yields CDR1 SGHTA and CDR2 FQGNSA. The V and J ends lost 6 bases and 2 bases, in that order; junction bases with no gene match: 9. This CDR3 has 15 residues. The CDR3 spells CASRLYSGTPYEQYF. The CDR3 coding sequence is TGTGCCAGCAGACTATATAGCGGGACACCCTACGAGCAGTACTTC.

This sequence joins TRBV28 and TRBJ2-1, with 12 bases that match TRBD2. Germline CDR1 reads MDHEN; CDR2 reads SYDVKM. V trimming: 4 bases; J trimming: 10 bases; junction bases outside the gene matches: 5. The CDR3 loop spans 14 amino acids. CDR3 sequence: CASSSASGRVEQFF. The CDR3 nucleotides are TGTGCCAGCAGTTCGGCTAGCGGGAGGGTAGAGCAGTTCTTC.

This chain connects TRBV18 to TRBJ2-1; D assignment may be TRBD1 or TRBD2 (5 bases each). The CDR3 is 17 amino acids. Trimming took 2 bases from V and 5 from J, leaving 19 bases between them. Germline CDR1 reads KGHSH; CDR2 reads LQKENI. The chain's CDR3 is CASSPAVGQRANNEQFF. The CDR3 DNA reads TGTGCCAGCTCACCAGCGGTGGGGCAGAGGGCCAACAATGAGCAGTTCTTC. Full variable domain (missing parts from reference TRBV18 and TRBJ2-1): NAGVMQNPRHLVRRRGQEARLRCSPMKGHSHVYWYRQLPEEGLKFMVYLQKENIIDESGMPKERFSAEFPKEGPSILRIQQVVRGDSAAYFCASSPAVGQRANNEQFFGPGTRLTVL.

In its sample, this clone was seen once. V usage is TRBV5-1 and J usage is TRBJ1-2, with 7 positions matching TRBD1. Per the germline V gene, CDR1 is SGHRS and CDR2 is YFSETQ. J lost 8 bases, V lost 0 bases, and 4 bases had no gene match. The CDR3 is 13 residues long. The CDR3 loop is CASSLGQGVGYTF. CDR3 nucleotide sequence: TGCGCCAGCAGCTTGGGACAGGGAGTAGGCTACACCTTC. Variable domain in full (rest from reference TRBV5-1 and TRBJ1-2): KAGVTQTPRYLIKTRGQQVTLSCSPISGHRSVSWYQQTPGQGLQFLFEYFSETQRNKGNFPGRFSGRQFSNSRSEMNVSTLELGDSALYLCASSLGQGVGYTFGSGTRLTVV.

The chain joins TRBV9 to TRBJ2-7; TRBD2 aligns across 10 bases. CDR1 is SGDLS, CDR2 YYNGEE, per germline. The CDR3 consists of 16 residues. V dropped 0 bases and J dropped 7; count of bases not matched to a gene: 10. CDR3 DNA sequence: TGTGCCAGCAGCGTAGGTGGTAGCGGGAGGACCGCAGAGCAGTACTTC. Its translation: CASSVGGSGRTAEQYF.

The chain carries TRBV6-5 and TRBJ2-3; 8 bases are a match to TRBD2. The V gene's germline CDR1 is MNHEY and CDR2 SVGAGI. Losses at the gene ends were 7 bases for V and 6 bases for J; bases not matched to a gene: 6. This CDR3 has 13 amino acids. The CDR3 sequence: CASTPSGGDTQYF. Written as DNA, the CDR3 is TGTGCCAGCACCCCCTCGGGGGGGGATACGCAGTATTTT.

This chain connects TRBV7-9 to TRBJ2-2; D not resolved. The CDR3 contains 12 residues. The germline CDR1 and CDR2 sequences are SEHNR and FQNEAQ (reference sequence). Deletions cut 7 bases from V and 2 bases from J, with 5 bases between. The CDR3 sequence is CASIPNTGELFF. The CDR3 DNA follows: TGTGCCAGCATACCAAACACCGGGGAGCTGTTTTTT.

Here the CDR3 reads CASSQADRVQETQYF. As DNA, the CDR3 is TGTGCCAGCAGCCAGGCGGACAGGGTCCAAGAGACCCAGTACTTC. The V and J genes are TRBV5-6 and TRBJ2-5; 8 bases are shared with TRBD1. CDR1 and CDR2 from the germline V gene are SGHDT and YYEEEE. V was clipped by 4 bases and J by 1 base; unmatched bases: 6. The CDR3 spans 15 residues.

The rearrangement joins TRBV24-1 to TRBJ1-1, with a weak D call TRBD1 (6 bases). The CDR3 length is 15 residues. Trimming removed 3 bases at V and 2 bases at J, with 12 bases between. Germline V gene sequence: CDR1 KGHDR, CDR2 SFDVKD. In DNA, the CDR3 is TGTGCCACCAGTGATCCCCGAGGGGGTAACACTGAAGCTTTCTTT. This gives the protein CATSDPRGGNTEAFF.

V usage is TRBV7-9 and J usage is TRBJ2-1; tentatively, D is TRBD1 or TRBD2 (5 bases each). The V gene's germline CDR1 is SEHNR and CDR2 FQNEAQ (reference sequence). The CDR3 has 15 amino acids. Trimming removed 7 bases at V and 4 bases at J, with 17 bases between. DNA of the CDR3: TGTGCCAGCAACCTCCGGGACGGAGGTTACAATGAGCAGTTCTTC. This gives the protein CASNLRDGGYNEQFF.

The V gene is TRBV10-3, the J gene TRBJ2-2; 11 nucleotides line up with TRBD2. Germline V gives CDR1 ENHRY, CDR2 SYGVKD. After removal of 2 bases from V and 2 bases from J, the junction contained 10 bases not matched to a gene. CDR3 size: 19 residues. The DNA of the CDR3 is TGTGCCATCAGTGAGAGGTTAGCGGGAGGGCCGGCTAACACCGGGGAGCTGTTTTTT. This codes for CAISERLAGGPANTGELFF.

This sequence joins TRBV11-3 and TRBJ1-6; no clear D gene. V was shortened by 2 bases and J by 7 bases, with 9 bases between the two germline ends. From germline, CDR1 is SGHNT and CDR2 YENEEA. This CDR3 comprises 14 residues. CDR3: CASSLKGNNSPLHF. In DNA form, the CDR3 reads TGTGCCAGCAGCTTAAAGGGAAACAATTCACCCCTCCACTTT.

V gene TRBV5-6 combines with J gene TRBJ2-7; TRBD1 matches at 8 bases. Germline assignment: CDR1 SGHDT and CDR2 YYEEEE. CDR3 size: 15 residues. The ends lost 0 bases at V and 6 bases at J; junction bases unmatched: 8. The CDR3 sequence: CASSLVWTGIGEQYF. DNA for the CDR3: TGTGCCAGCAGCTTGGTCTGGACAGGGATTGGCGAGCAGTACTTC.